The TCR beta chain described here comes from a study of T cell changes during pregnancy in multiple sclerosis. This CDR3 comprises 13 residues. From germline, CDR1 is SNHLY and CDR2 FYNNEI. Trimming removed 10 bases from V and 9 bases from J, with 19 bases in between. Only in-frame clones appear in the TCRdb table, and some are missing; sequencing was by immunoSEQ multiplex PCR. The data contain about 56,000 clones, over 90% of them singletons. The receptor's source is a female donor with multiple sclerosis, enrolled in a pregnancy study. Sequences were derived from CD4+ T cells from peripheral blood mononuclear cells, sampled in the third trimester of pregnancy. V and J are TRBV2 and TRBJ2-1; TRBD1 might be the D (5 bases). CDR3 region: CANRSTQTIEQFF. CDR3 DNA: TGTGCCAACAGGTCCACCCAGACAATTGAGCAGTTCTTC.